Sequencing of this T cell receptor (beta chain) was carried out in a study of T-cell memory formation after mild COVID-19. To note about this clonotype: No antigen is known for it.

The study's findings and limits: Some clones that responded were present in memory (sampled pre-infection), which suggests cross-reactive memory joined. Shrinking CD4+ clones resided mostly in CM and EM, and CD8+ ones in EMRA.

MiXCR, applied by TCRdb to the 5' RACE reads, yields one record per CDR3 protein. The table lists about 620,000 distinct CDR3 sequences, approximately 19% of them singletons, with approximately 12% in the top ten. This clonotype was sampled from an adult woman who had mild COVID-19 (a few samples of this study predate the infection). Cell type and time point are not known. Sequenced input: PBMCs or a T cell subset sorted from them (not recorded which).

CDR3 in DNA: TGCAGTGCTAGAGATGAAAGGAAAGCCTTTGAGAAAATGAGCTATGGCTACACCTTC. Encoded protein: CSARDERKAFEKMSYGYTF. The rearrangement uses TRBV20-1 and TRBJ1-2, with no clear D. Trimming left V 0 bases short and J 4 bases short, with 27 bases between. This CDR3 is 19 amino acids long. Germline CDR1 and CDR2: DFQATT and SNEGSKA (reference sequence).